The clone carrying this TCR beta chain was seen at least ten times. Its antigen is currently unknown. Amplification of TCR beta CDR3 regions used RNA as the template. When the TCR CDR3 underwent first-round RT-PCR, the HTBI primer set was used. TCRdb recomputed calls from the multiplex PCR reads with MiXCR, one row per CDR3 protein. The repertoire holds about 510,000 distinct CDR3 sequences, with 40% to 50% as singletons. These data originate in a study of T cells in Graves' hyperthyroidism and ophthalmopathy. CDR1 and CDR2 from the germline V gene are SGHTA and FQGNSA. The CDR3 sequence is 15 residues long. With 5 bases removed from V and 0 bases from J, the gap between germline ends came to 14 bases. General study points: Appearing also in blood were most of the thyroid clonotypes expanded above 0.001. Ophthalmopathy and stable hyperthyroidism were told apart by a 13 V-J model.

The sample taken for sequencing was peripheral blood or thyroid tissue (not recorded which). V and J are TRBV7-2 and TRBJ2-7; TRBD1 might be the D (6 bases). This sequence was found in an adult woman with Graves' disease, either hyperthyroidism or ophthalmopathy (not recorded which). The CDR3 DNA is TGTGCCAGCAGCCTCCCTACAGGGATCTCCTACGAGCAGTACTTC. It specifies CASSLPTGISYEQYF.